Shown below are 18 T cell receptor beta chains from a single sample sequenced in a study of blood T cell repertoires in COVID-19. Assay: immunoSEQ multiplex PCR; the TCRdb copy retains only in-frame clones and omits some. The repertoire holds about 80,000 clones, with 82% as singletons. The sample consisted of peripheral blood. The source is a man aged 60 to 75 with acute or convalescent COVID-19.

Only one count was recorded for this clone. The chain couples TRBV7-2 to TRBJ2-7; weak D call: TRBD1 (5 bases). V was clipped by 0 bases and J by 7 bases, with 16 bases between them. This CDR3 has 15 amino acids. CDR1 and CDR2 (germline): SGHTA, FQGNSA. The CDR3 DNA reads TGTGCCAGCAGCTTAGCGCAGGGCAGCTCCAGGGAGCAGTACTTC. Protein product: CASSLAQGSSREQYF. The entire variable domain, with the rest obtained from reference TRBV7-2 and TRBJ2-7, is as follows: GAGVSQSPSNKVTEKGKDVELRCDPISGHTALYWYRQSLGQGLEFLIYFQGNSAPDKSGLPSDRFSAERTGGSVSTLTIQRTQQEDSAVYLCASSLAQGSSREQYFGPGTRLTVT.

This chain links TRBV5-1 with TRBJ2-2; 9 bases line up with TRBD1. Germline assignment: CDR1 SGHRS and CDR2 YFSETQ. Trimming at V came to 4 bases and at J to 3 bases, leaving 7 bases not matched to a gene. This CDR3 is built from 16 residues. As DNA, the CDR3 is TGCGCCAGCAGCCCGACCGACAGGGGGGACACCGGGGAGCTGTTTTTT. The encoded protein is CASSPTDRGDTGELFF. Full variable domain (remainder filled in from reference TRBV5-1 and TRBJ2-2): KAGVTQTPRYLIKTRGQQVTLSCSPISGHRSVSWYQQTPGQGLQFLFEYFSETQRNKGNFPGRFSGRQFSNSRSEMNVSTLELGDSALYLCASSPTDRGDTGELFFGEGSRLTVL.

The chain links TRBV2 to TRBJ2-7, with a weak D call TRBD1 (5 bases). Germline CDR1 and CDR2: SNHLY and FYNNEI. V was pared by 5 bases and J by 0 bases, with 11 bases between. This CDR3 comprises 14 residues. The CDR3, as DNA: TGTGCCAGCAGTATGACAGACATCTCCTACGAGCAGTACTTC. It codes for CASSMTDISYEQYF.

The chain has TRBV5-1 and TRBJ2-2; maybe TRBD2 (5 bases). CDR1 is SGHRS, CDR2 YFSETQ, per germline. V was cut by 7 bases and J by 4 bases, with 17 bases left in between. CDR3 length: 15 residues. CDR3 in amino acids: CASRLRAGGTGELFF. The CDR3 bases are TGCGCCAGCCGCCTGAGGGCAGGAGGCACCGGGGAGCTGTTTTTT.

The CDR3 DNA reads TGTGCCAGTAGTATTGGGGGGAGCCGGGGCACAGATACGCAGTATTTT. Residues: CASSIGGSRGTDTQYF. The V gene is TRBV19, the J gene TRBJ2-3; tentative D call: TRBD2 (6 bases). CDR1 is LNHDA and CDR2 is SQIVND in the germline V gene (reference sequence). CDR3 size: 16 residues. Between the trimmed V and J ends, which lost 3 bases and 1 base, there was a span of 14 bases.

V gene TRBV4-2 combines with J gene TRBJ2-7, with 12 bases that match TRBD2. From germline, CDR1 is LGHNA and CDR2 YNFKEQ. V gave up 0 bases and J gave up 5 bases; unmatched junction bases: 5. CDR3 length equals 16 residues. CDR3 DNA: TGTGCCAGCAGCCAAGATCGGACTAGCGGGGTAGACGAGCAGTACTTC. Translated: CASSQDRTSGVDEQYF.

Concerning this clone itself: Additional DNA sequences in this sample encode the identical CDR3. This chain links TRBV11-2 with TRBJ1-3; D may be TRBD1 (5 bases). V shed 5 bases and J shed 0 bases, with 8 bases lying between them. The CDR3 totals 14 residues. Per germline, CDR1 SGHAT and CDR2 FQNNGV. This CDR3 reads CASSPGGSGNTIYF. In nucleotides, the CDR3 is TGTGCCAGCAGCCCGGGGGGCTCTGGAAACACCATATATTTT.

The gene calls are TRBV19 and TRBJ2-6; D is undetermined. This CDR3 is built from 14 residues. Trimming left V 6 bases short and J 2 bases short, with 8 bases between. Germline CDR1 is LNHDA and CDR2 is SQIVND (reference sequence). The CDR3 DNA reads TGTGCCAGTAGGAGTAATACTGGGGCCAACGTCCTGACTTTC. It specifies CASRSNTGANVLTF.

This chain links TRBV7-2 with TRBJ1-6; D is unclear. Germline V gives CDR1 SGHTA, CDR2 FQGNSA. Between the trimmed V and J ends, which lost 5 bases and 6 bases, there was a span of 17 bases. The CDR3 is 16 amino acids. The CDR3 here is CASSPRRTRTNSPLHF. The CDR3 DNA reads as TGTGCCAGCAGCCCCCGAAGGACTCGGACTAATTCACCCCTCCACTTT. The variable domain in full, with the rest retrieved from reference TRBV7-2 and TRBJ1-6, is GAGVSQSPSNKVTEKGKDVELRCDPISGHTALYWYRQSLGQGLEFLIYFQGNSAPDKSGLPSDRFSAERTGGSVSTLTIQRTQQEDSAVYLCASSPRRTRTNSPLHFGNGTRLTVT.

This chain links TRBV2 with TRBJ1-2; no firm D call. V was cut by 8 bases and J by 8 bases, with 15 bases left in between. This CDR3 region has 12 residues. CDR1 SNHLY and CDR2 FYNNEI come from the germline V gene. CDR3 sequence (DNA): TGTGCCAGCGGACGGGTTGGAGGAGGCTACACCTTC. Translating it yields CASGRVGGGYTF.

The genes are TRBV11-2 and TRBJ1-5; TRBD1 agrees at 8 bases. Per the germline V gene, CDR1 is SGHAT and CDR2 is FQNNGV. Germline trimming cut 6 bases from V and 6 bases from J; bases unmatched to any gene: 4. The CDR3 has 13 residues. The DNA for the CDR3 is TGTGCCAGCAGGGACAGGGAGGGTCAGCCCCAGCATTTT. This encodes CASRDREGQPQHF.

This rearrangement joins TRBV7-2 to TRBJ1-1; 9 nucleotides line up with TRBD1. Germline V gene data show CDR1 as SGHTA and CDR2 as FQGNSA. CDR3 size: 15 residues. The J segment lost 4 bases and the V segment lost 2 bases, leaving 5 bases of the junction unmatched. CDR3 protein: CASSLRQGGSTEAFF. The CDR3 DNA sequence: TGTGCCAGCAGCTTAAGACAGGGGGGAAGCACTGAAGCTTTCTTT.

CDR3 DNA: TGTGCCAGTAGGGATGACAGGGGGAGGACCGGGGAGCTGTTTTTT. Translating gives CASRDDRGRTGELFF. The J gene is TRBJ2-2, the V gene TRBV19; TRBD1 agrees at 9 bases. CDR3 size: 15 residues. The germline V gene encodes CDR1 LNHDA and CDR2 SQIVND (reference sequence). V lost 6 bases and J lost 5; bases outside the gene matches: 7.

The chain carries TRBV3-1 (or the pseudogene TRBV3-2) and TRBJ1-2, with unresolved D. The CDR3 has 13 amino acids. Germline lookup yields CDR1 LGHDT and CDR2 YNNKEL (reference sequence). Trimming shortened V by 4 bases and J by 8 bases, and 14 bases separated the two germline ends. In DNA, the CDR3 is TGTGCCAGCAGCCCAACGAGGGCGGGCGGCTACACCTTC. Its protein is CASSPTRAGGYTF.

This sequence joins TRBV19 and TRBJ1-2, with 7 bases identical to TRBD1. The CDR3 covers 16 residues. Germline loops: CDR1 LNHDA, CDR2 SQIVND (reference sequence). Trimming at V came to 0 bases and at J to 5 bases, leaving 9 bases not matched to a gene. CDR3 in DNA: TGTGCCAGTAGTATAGAGGTTACAGGGGTCGGGTATGGCTACACCTTC. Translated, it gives CASSIEVTGVGYGYTF.

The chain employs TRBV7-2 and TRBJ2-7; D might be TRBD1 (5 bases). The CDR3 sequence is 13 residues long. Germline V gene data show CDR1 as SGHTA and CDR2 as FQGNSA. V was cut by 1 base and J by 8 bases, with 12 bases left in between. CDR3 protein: CASSLGNRQKQYF. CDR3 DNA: TGTGCCAGCAGCTTAGGGAACCGACAGAAGCAGTACTTC.

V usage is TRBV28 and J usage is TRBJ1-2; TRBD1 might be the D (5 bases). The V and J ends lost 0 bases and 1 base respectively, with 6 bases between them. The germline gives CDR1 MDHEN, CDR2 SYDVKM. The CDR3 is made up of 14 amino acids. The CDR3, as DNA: TGTGCCAGCAGTTTATGGACAGTTAACTATGGCTACACCTTC. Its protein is CASSLWTVNYGYTF.

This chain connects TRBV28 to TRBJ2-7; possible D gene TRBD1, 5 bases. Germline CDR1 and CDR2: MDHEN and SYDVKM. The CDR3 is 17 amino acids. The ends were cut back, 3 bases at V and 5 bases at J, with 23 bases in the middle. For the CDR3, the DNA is TGTGCCAGCAGTTTGAAACCCCGTTGGCAGGGCACGCACGAGCAGTACTTC. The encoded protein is CASSLKPRWQGTHEQYF.